The clone carrying this TCR beta chain was detected many times. Its antigen is as yet unknown. Library construction for TCR beta used iRepertoire HTBI primers and Arm-PCR of CDR3 regions. TCRdb redid the calling of the multiplex PCR reads with MiXCR, one entry per CDR3 protein. The sample lists roughly 420,000 distinct CDR3 sequences, about 17% seen once, with about 10% in the top ten. This entry is derived from a study of regulatory T cells in long-lasting Graves disease. V lost 8 bases to trimming and J lost 3 bases; unmatched junction nucleotides: 11. The CDR3 runs to 17 residues. Germline V lookup: CDR1 MNHEY, CDR2 SMNVEV (reference sequence). The time point denotes: newly diagnosed GD, antithyroid drugs for less than 3 months. TCR sequences were obtained from RNA taken from PBMCs. Patients met American Thyroid Association criteria for Graves' disease. Study results and caveats: TCR diversity was lower in persistent than newly diagnosed Graves' disease. TRBV28, TRBJ1-2 and TRBJ2-5 emerged as the favored segments in persistent disease.

This sample also appeared in a second study, on T cells in Graves' hyperthyroidism and ophthalmopathy.

The sequenced sample was peripheral blood mononuclear cells (PBMCs), obtained at new diagnosis, from a patient treated with antithyroid drugs. This receptor was taken from a woman younger than 45 with Graves disease. The rearrangement joins TRBV27 to TRBJ2-3; 13 bases match TRBD2. CDR3 region: CASSGLAGEGRTDTQYF. As DNA, the CDR3 is TGTGCCAGCTCCGGACTAGCGGGAGAGGGTAGGACAGATACGCAGTATTTT.